These 16 T cell receptor beta chains were sequenced from one sample in a study of control samples from healthy donors and cancer patients. Clones were read by immunoSEQ multiplex PCR, and TCRdb kept only the in-frame ones, dropping some. The repertoire includes 45,000 to 60,000 clones, about 93% of them detected once, and around 4.2% sits in the top ten. Specimen: blood. Source of these receptors: a man younger than 45 in good health.

V is TRBV6-5 and J is TRBJ1-1; D is unresolved. Germline lookup yields CDR1 MNHEY and CDR2 SVGAGI. Trimming pared 6 bases from V and 4 bases from J, leaving 12 bases between. This CDR3 has 13 amino acids. The CDR3 sequence: CASSRRRSTEAFF. Here the CDR3 DNA reads TGTGCCAGCAGCCGACGGAGAAGCACTGAAGCTTTCTTT.

The chain employs TRBV29-1 and TRBJ2-3; D gene ambiguous. Germline V gene sequence: CDR1 SQVTM, CDR2 ANQGSEA. The ends were cut back, 4 bases at V and 10 bases at J, with 15 bases in the middle. This CDR3 contains 12 residues. The DNA for the CDR3 is TGCAGCGTTGCTAGAGAGTCGGATGCGCAGTATTTT. As protein: CSVARESDAQYF.

V is TRBV7-3 and J is TRBJ1-1; 8 bases are a match to TRBD1. Germline lookup yields CDR1 SGHTA and CDR2 FQGTGA. CDR3 size: 14 residues. Unmatched junction bases numbered 9, after V lost 5 bases and J lost 7 bases. The CDR3 loop is CASSPGTGTSEAFF. The DNA of the CDR3 is TGTGCCAGCAGCCCGGGGACAGGCACCAGTGAAGCTTTCTTT. The full variable domain, with the rest looked up from reference TRBV7-3 and TRBJ1-1, is GAGVSQTPSNKVTEKGKYVELRCDPISGHTALYWYRQSLGQGPEFLIYFQGTGAADDSGLPNDRFFAVRPEGSVSTLKIQRTERGDSAVYLCASSPGTGTSEAFFGQGTRLTVV.

Here the CDR3 DNA reads TGTGCCAGCACCGAGAGACAGGGGGCGGTATCTCTTTCACCCCTCCACTTT. It is translated as CASTERQGAVSLSPLHF. The chain is built from TRBV21-1 and TRBJ1-6; TRBD1, the table's D call, was not compared with the DNA. TRBV21-1 counts as a pseudogene. The CDR3 is made up of 17 amino acids.

The V call is TRBV6-5, the J call TRBJ2-7; 12 bases map to TRBD2. V was clipped by 7 bases and J by 7 bases; unmatched bases: 8. CDR1 and CDR2 (germline): MNHEY, SVGAGI. This CDR3 region has 14 residues. CDR3 sequence reads: CASTLAGGMREQYF. The CDR3 nucleotides are TGTGCCAGCACGCTAGCGGGAGGGATGAGGGAGCAGTACTTC.

The rearrangement joins TRBV29-1 to TRBJ1-3, with unresolved D. V shed 7 bases and J shed 2 bases, with 12 bases lying between them. The germline gives CDR1 SQVTM, CDR2 ANQGSEA. CDR3 length equals 13 residues. For the CDR3, the DNA is TGCAGCGGAGGGTCGCTCGCTGGAAACACCATATATTTT. Encoded protein: CSGGSLAGNTIYF.

This chain connects TRBV5-1 to TRBJ1-5, with D uncertain. The germline V gene has CDR1 SGHRS and CDR2 YFSETQ. Trimming took off 5 bases at V and 1 base at J, with 10 bases between the two ends. This CDR3 is 14 amino acids long. The CDR3 coding sequence is TGCGCCAGCAGGCAACAACCAAGCAATCAGCCCCAGCATTTT. The encoded protein is CASRQQPSNQPQHF.

This rearrangement joins TRBV6-5 to TRBJ1-6; no reliable D call. V shed 0 bases and J shed 7 bases, with 10 bases lying between them. This CDR3 spans 15 amino acids. Germline V lookup: CDR1 MNHEY, CDR2 SVGAGI. This CDR3 reads CASSYSPWANSPLHF. CDR3 DNA: TGTGCCAGCAGTTACTCCCCCTGGGCCAATTCACCCCTCCACTTT.

The V call is TRBV4-2, the J call TRBJ2-5; TRBD2 matches 10 bases. The V gene end was trimmed by 4 bases and the J gene end by 2 bases; junction bases not matched to a gene: 7. The V gene's germline CDR1 is LGHNA and CDR2 YNFKEQ. The CDR3 runs 16 residues. The CDR3 DNA sequence: TGTGCCAGCAGCCCCCTAGCGGGAGAGAATCAAGAGACCCAGTACTTC. Its translation: CASSPLAGENQETQYF.

This CDR3 is CASSFGQGSEQYF. CDR3 DNA: TGTGCCAGCAGCTTTGGGCAGGGCTCGGAGCAGTACTTC. This sequence joins TRBV5-6 and TRBJ2-7; D might be TRBD1 (5 bases). Per germline, CDR1 SGHDT and CDR2 YYEEEE. V lost 2 bases, J lost 7 bases, and 13 bases lay in between. The CDR3 length is 13 residues.

The count of this clone is one. The rearrangement uses TRBV30 and TRBJ2-7; no definite D call. Germline V gene lookup returns CDR1 GTSNPN and CDR2 SVGIG (reference sequence). The V and J ends lost 7 bases and 6 bases respectively, with 16 bases between them. The CDR3 totals 12 residues. The DNA of the CDR3 is TGTGCCTCCGATGAGAGTAACAGCGAGCAGTACTTC. Residues: CASDESNSEQYF.

This sequence joins TRBV7-9 and TRBJ2-7; 12 bases are a match to TRBD1. From germline, CDR1 is SEHNR and CDR2 FQNEAQ (reference sequence). The ends lost 4 bases at V and 5 bases at J; junction bases unmatched: 15. This CDR3 region has 18 residues. Written as DNA, the CDR3 is TGTGCCAGCAGCTCATCCTTTAGCGGGGACAGGGGGCTCAACGAGCAGTACTTC. Amino acid sequence: CASSSSFSGDRGLNEQYF.

This rearrangement joins TRBV19 to TRBJ2-6; D possibly uses TRBD1 or TRBD2 (5 bases each). The CDR3 has 19 amino acids. Between the trimmed V and J ends, which lost 5 bases and 4 bases, there was a span of 24 bases. CDR1 and CDR2 from the germline V gene are LNHDA and SQIVND (reference sequence). CDR3 DNA: TGTGCCAGTAGTCTCCGGGACCGACTTACGACGTTAGGGGCCAACGTCCTGACTTTC. Its translation: CASSLRDRLTTLGANVLTF.

The chain links TRBV29-1 to TRBJ2-7; D is possibly TRBD2 (6 bases). Between the trimmed V and J ends, which lost 4 bases and 2 bases, there was a span of 9 bases. The CDR3 runs to 12 residues. Germline V lookup: CDR1 SQVTM, CDR2 ANQGSEA. The CDR3 is CSVATRTYEQYF. The CDR3 nucleotides read TGCAGCGTTGCGACTAGGACCTACGAGCAGTACTTC.

The V and J genes are TRBV3-1 (or the pseudogene TRBV3-2) and TRBJ1-2; D might be TRBD1 (5 bases). V was trimmed by 4 bases and J by 4 bases, leaving 13 bases between them. Germline CDR1 LGHDT, CDR2 YNNKEL (reference sequence). CDR3 length: 14 amino acids. This CDR3 is CASSRSDRVYGYTF. The CDR3 DNA sequence: TGTGCCAGCAGCCGGTCAGACAGAGTCTATGGCTACACCTTC.

The genes are TRBV7-9 and TRBJ2-5; 10 bases agree with TRBD2. V lost 1 base and J lost 9; bases outside the gene matches: 14. The germline V gene has CDR1 SEHNR and CDR2 FQNEAQ (reference sequence). The CDR3 has 17 residues. The CDR3: CASSLGGTSDTPEAQYF. The CDR3 bases are TGTGCCAGCAGCTTAGGAGGGACTAGCGATACCCCGGAGGCCCAGTACTTC.